Listed here are 13 T cell receptor beta chains from one sample, sequenced in a study of blood T cell repertoires in COVID-19 (dated by TCRdb to about 2020). The library was generated by the immunoSEQ multiplex PCR assay. The table was pulled from immuneACCESS by TCRdb, which kept in-frame rearrangements only. Such tables lose some clones; where checked, under half of the loss comes from unresolved V genes, and the rest has no known cause. Within this sample are about 180,000 clones, with about 82% of them counted one time only. Roughly 6.8% of the sample comes from the top ten. Sequenced input: peripheral blood. The receptors originated from a man between 65 and 80 years old with active or convalescent COVID-19.

CDR3 sequence: CASSLRSTQAKNIQYF. The DNA for the CDR3 is TGCGCCAGCAGCTTGCGGTCGACACAAGCCAAAAACATTCAGTACTTC. This rearrangement joins TRBV5-1 to TRBJ2-4; D not certain. V was pared by 1 base and J by 0 bases, with 11 bases between. This CDR3 spans 16 amino acids. CDR1 SGHRS and CDR2 YFSETQ come from the germline V gene.

V gene TRBV3-1 (or the pseudogene TRBV3-2) combines with J gene TRBJ1-6; 9 bases agree with TRBD1. The V gene's germline CDR1 is LGHDT and CDR2 YNNKEL (reference sequence). V was pared by 5 bases and J by 0 bases, with 5 bases of the junction left unmatched. The CDR3 covers 17 residues. The CDR3: CASSLGQGPSYNSPLHF. The CDR3 bases are TGTGCCAGCAGCTTGGGACAGGGACCCTCCTATAATTCACCCCTCCACTTT.

The chain has TRBV19 and TRBJ1-1, with 9 bases aligning to TRBD1. CDR1 and CDR2 (germline): LNHDA, SQIVND (reference sequence). V was pared by 4 bases and J by 3 bases, with 12 bases of the junction left unmatched. CDR3 length: 17 residues. This CDR3 reads CASSTGQGSVEYTEAFF. The CDR3 nucleotides are TGTGCCAGTAGTACGGGACAGGGAAGTGTGGAGTACACTGAAGCTTTCTTT.

This clone turned up a few times. CDR3 nucleotide sequence: TGTGCCAGCAGCTTAGCGACTGCCTACGAGCAGTACTTC. It codes for CASSLATAYEQYF. J is TRBJ2-7 and V is TRBV5-6; D remains unclear. In germline, CDR1 is SGHDT, CDR2 YYEEEE. V was cut by 2 bases and J by 2 bases, with 8 bases left in between. This CDR3 has 13 amino acids.

The chain carries TRBV4-3 and TRBJ1-1; D is perhaps TRBD1 (6 bases). The CDR3 sequence is 14 residues long. V was cut by 5 bases and J by 4 bases, with 14 bases left in between. CDR1 and CDR2 from the germline V gene are LGHNA and YSLEER. CDR3 DNA: TGCGCCAGCAGCATCAACAGGGAGGGCACTGAAGCTTTCTTT. Protein: CASSINREGTEAFF.

The genes are TRBV2 and TRBJ1-1, with 8 bases identical to TRBD1. The CDR3 extends over 13 amino acids. The ends lost 3 bases at V and 12 bases at J; junction bases unmatched: 9. CDR1 and CDR2 (germline): SNHLY, FYNNEI. CDR3 in DNA: TGTGCCAGCAGTGAGAGGACAGGGAGGGTGCCTTTCTTT. It yields the protein CASSERTGRVPFF.

This chain connects TRBV18 to TRBJ1-4; the D is unclear. The CDR3 covers 15 residues. Germline CDR1 reads KGHSH; CDR2 reads LQKENI. V lost 5 bases and J 4 bases, leaving 14 bases between the germline ends. The CDR3 sequence: CASSVGTADNEKLFF. For the CDR3, the DNA is TGTGCCAGCTCAGTAGGAACAGCTGATAATGAAAAACTGTTTTTT.

The chain carries TRBV19 and TRBJ1-2; D is possibly TRBD1 (5 bases). CDR1 is LNHDA, CDR2 SQIVND, per germline (reference sequence). CDR3 length equals 16 residues. Trimming removed 6 bases from V and 5 bases from J, with 22 bases in between. DNA of the CDR3: TGTGCCAGTAGGGGTGAGCGACAGACGGAGGGGTATGGCTACACCTTC. Translated: CASRGERQTEGYGYTF.

Concerning this clone: Relative to the germline gene, one junction end is altered; a read error may explain this. V and J are TRBV3-1 (or the pseudogene TRBV3-2) and TRBJ1-2, with 8 bases that match TRBD1. Germline V gene sequence: CDR1 LGHDT, CDR2 YNNKEL (reference sequence). The CDR3 is 12 amino acids. CDR3 protein: CASSQEQGGLIF. The DNA of the CDR3 is TGTGCCAGCAGCCAAGAACAGGGGGGACTTATCTTC.

This clone was seen once. This rearrangement joins TRBV3-1 (or the pseudogene TRBV3-2) to TRBJ2-5, with D unclear. Germline V gives CDR1 LGHDT, CDR2 YNNKEL (reference sequence). The V and J ends lost 3 bases and 6 bases respectively, with 8 bases between them. This CDR3 comprises 12 residues. The CDR3 region has the DNA TGTGCCAGCAGCCAGGGCCCCAAGACCCAGTACTTC. This codes for CASSQGPKTQYF.

This clone was observed once. The V gene is TRBV5-6, the J gene TRBJ2-7; maybe TRBD1 (5 bases). Trimming left V 4 bases short and J 3 bases short, with 8 bases between. Germline assignment: CDR1 SGHDT and CDR2 YYEEEE. This CDR3 spans 12 amino acids. CDR3 DNA sequence: TGTGCCAGCAGCACAGACAGCTACGAGCAGTACTTC. Protein product: CASSTDSYEQYF.

DNA for the CDR3: TGTGCCTGGAGTGTAGGAGGGCACGGGGCCAACGTCCTGACTTTC. Its protein is CAWSVGGHGANVLTF. V and J are TRBV30 and TRBJ2-6, with D perhaps TRBD2 (6 bases). Germline loops: CDR1 GTSNPN, CDR2 SVGIG (reference sequence). The V and J ends lost 0 bases and 4 bases respectively, with 10 bases between them. The CDR3 is made up of 15 amino acids.

The chain combines TRBV5-1 with TRBJ2-7, with TRBD1 as a possible D gene (7 bases). The CDR3 is made up of 15 amino acids. Germline CDR1 reads SGHRS; CDR2 reads YFSETQ. V lost 5 bases and J 4 bases, leaving 19 bases between the germline ends. This CDR3 is CASSRTGDLTYEQYF. The CDR3 DNA is TGCGCCAGCAGTAGAACAGGGGACTTGACGTACGAGCAGTACTTC.